This T cell receptor beta chain was sequenced in a study of T cells after posttransplantation cyclophosphamide. Many counts were recorded for this clone. Its antigen remains unknown. Study-wide findings and caveats: After PTCy, TRB diversity resembled that of CNI/methotrexate controls. Blood and skin or GI T cell repertoires showed limited TRB overlap. Later post-transplant blood repertoires were often dominated by donor CD8+ memory clones.

Busulfan-fludarabine conditioning, marrow transplant, and cyclophosphamide on days +3 and +4 were administered. Sequencing was performed with immunoSEQ multiplex PCR; in TCRdb, only in-frame clones are kept and a portion is missing. The profile covers around 10,000 clones, none occurring a single time. This TCR was sampled from a female patient aged 40-50 years who received an allogeneic stem cell transplant from a related donor, was CMV-positive, and had no GVHD. Some T cells could come from the graft donor. The sample consisted of PBMCs, taken after allogeneic stem cell transplant with posttransplant cyclophosphamide.

CDR3 coding DNA: TGTGCCAGTAGAAGGGGCAGCGAGCAGTACTTC. It yields the protein CASRRGSEQYF. This chain connects TRBV19 to TRBJ2-7; maybe TRBD1 (5 bases). The CDR3 totals 11 residues. Germline V gene sequence: CDR1 LNHDA, CDR2 SQIVND (reference sequence). V was clipped by 6 bases and J by 6 bases, with 9 bases between them.